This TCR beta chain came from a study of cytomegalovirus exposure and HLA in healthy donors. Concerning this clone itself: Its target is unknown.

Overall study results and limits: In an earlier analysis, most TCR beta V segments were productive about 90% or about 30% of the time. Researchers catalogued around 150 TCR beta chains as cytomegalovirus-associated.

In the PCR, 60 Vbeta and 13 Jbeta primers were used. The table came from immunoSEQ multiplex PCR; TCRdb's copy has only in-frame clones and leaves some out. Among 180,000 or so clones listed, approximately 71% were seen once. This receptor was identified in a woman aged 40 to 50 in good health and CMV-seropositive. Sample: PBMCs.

Here the CDR3 reads CASSSPQTYEQYF. The CDR3, as DNA: TGTGCCAGCAGTTCCCCCCAAACCTACGAGCAGTACTTC. V usage is TRBV28 and J usage is TRBJ2-7; D unclear. V lost 4 bases and J lost 2, with 9 bases in between. The CDR3 totals 13 residues. Germline lookup yields CDR1 MDHEN and CDR2 SYDVKM.